Listed here is a single T cell receptor beta chain. The record originates from a study of cytomegalovirus exposure and HLA in healthy donors. The CDR3 sequence is 14 residues long. CDR1 and CDR2 (germline): SGHRS, YFSETQ. The V gene end was trimmed by 2 bases and the J gene end by 6 bases; junction bases not matched to a gene: 1. The PCR made use of 60 Vbeta and 13 Jbeta primers. Profiling relied on immunoSEQ multiplex PCR, and the TCRdb table lists in-frame clones only, not all of them. This sample carries 130,000 or so clones, around 73% of them seen once, and the ten largest clones take 1.5%. Sequencing was performed on PBMCs. The chain links TRBV5-1 to TRBJ1-4; 10 positions match TRBD1. The sequence was collected from a female donor in good health and CMV-seronegative. CDR3 nucleotide sequence: TGCGCCAGCAGCTTCGGGACAGGGGATGAAAAACTGTTTTTT. Translated, it gives CASSFGTGDEKLFF.